The 18 T cell receptor beta chains below come from one sample, sequenced in a study of vaccination and CD4 T cells after COVID-19. Cultured CD4+ T cell DNA underwent sequencing with the Oncomine TCR Beta short-read assay. One entry per CDR3 protein results from TCRdb running MiXCR on the PCR reads. The sample holds about 20,000 distinct CDR3 sequences, over 50% seen once. Noted treatment: roughly 10-day PBMC culture with coronavirus spike peptide pools or control peptides (ViraFEST assay). No antigen is known for these receptors. The sample was CD4+ T cells from blood, cultured in vitro. These TCRs come from a human donor who had recovered from COVID-19.

The chain uses TRBV7-2 and TRBJ2-7, with TRBD1 matching over 9 bases. V was clipped by 5 bases and J by 10 bases; unmatched bases: 18. The CDR3 totals 16 residues. Germline V gene sequence: CDR1 SGHTA, CDR2 FQGNSA. This chain's CDR3 is CASSPRGLGQGSDQYF. CDR3 DNA sequence: TGTGCCAGCAGCCCTAGGGGATTGGGACAGGGTTCTGATCAGTACTTC. Combining the CDR3 with reference TRBV7-2 and TRBJ2-7 gives the whole variable domain GAGVSQSPSNKVTEKGKDVELRCDPISGHTALYWYRQSLGQGLEFLIYFQGNSAPDKSGLPSDRFSAERTGGSVSTLTIQRTQQEDSAVYLCASSPRGLGQGSDQYFGPGTRLTVT.

This clonotype was detected only once. The V gene is TRBV5-5, the J gene TRBJ2-3, with a possible D match to TRBD2 (7 bases). The CDR3 is 14 amino acids. Between the trimmed V and J ends, which lost 1 base and 5 bases, there was a span of 11 bases. Germline CDR1 and CDR2: SGHKS and YYEKEE (reference sequence). DNA for the CDR3: TGTGCCAGCAGCTTGCGGGGGGCTCGAGATACGCAGTATTTT. Translating it yields CASSLRGARDTQYF. The full variable domain, in which reference TRBV5-5 and TRBJ2-3 provide the parts outside the CDR3, is DAGVTQSPTHLIKTRGQQVTLRCSPISGHKSVSWYQQVLGQGPQFIFQYYEKEERGRGNFPDRFSARQFPNYSSELNVNALLLGDSALYLCASSLRGARDTQYFGPGTRLTVL.

The rearrangement uses TRBV20-1 and TRBJ1-4, with D perhaps TRBD1 (6 bases). Deletions cut 5 bases from V and 7 bases from J, with 14 bases between. Germline V gene sequence: CDR1 DFQATT, CDR2 SNEGSKA (reference sequence). CDR3 length: 13 amino acids. CDR3 bases: TGCAGTGCTCCACAGGGCCCCGGTGAAAAACTGTTTTTT. The encoded protein is CSAPQGPGEKLFF.

The chain couples TRBV28 to TRBJ2-7; 12 bases agree with TRBD2. CDR1 and CDR2 (germline): MDHEN, SYDVKM. The CDR3 covers 18 residues. The J segment lost 0 bases and the V segment lost 7 bases, leaving 13 bases of the junction unmatched. The CDR3: CASTITSGRFSSSYEQYF. In DNA form, the CDR3 reads TGTGCCAGCACTATAACTAGCGGGAGGTTCTCGAGCTCCTACGAGCAGTACTTC.

The J gene is TRBJ2-4, the V gene TRBV4-3, with D hard to call. CDR3 length: 13 amino acids. Germline values: CDR1 LGHNA, CDR2 YSLEER. V was shortened by 1 base and J by 8 bases, with 9 bases between the two germline ends. As DNA, the CDR3 is TGCGCCAGCAGCCAAGCCAGGCCGGACATTCAGTACTTC. Its protein is CASSQARPDIQYF.

The V and J genes are TRBV20-1 and TRBJ1-5; 8 bases agree with TRBD1. After removal of 2 bases from V and 7 bases from J, the junction contained 19 bases not matched to a gene. This CDR3 has 18 amino acids. The germline V gene has CDR1 DFQATT and CDR2 SNEGSKA (reference sequence). CDR3 sequence: CSARPLEKGTGTLQPQHF. In nucleotides, the CDR3 is TGCAGTGCTAGACCTCTCGAAAAAGGGACAGGCACATTACAGCCCCAGCATTTT.

V gene TRBV28 combines with J gene TRBJ2-7; possibly TRBD2 for D (6 bases). Looked up from germline, CDR1 is MDHEN and CDR2 is SYDVKM. Between the trimmed V and J ends, which lost 4 bases and 2 bases, there was a span of 12 bases. The CDR3 has 14 residues. The CDR3 region is CASSSTRPPYEQYF. The CDR3 region has the DNA TGTGCCAGCAGTTCGACTAGGCCTCCCTACGAGCAGTACTTC. Full variable domain (rest looked up from reference TRBV28 and TRBJ2-7): DVKVTQSSRYLVKRTGEKVFLECVQDMDHENMFWYRQDPGLGLRLIYFSYDVKMKEKGDIPEGYSVSREKKERFSLILESASTNQTSMYLCASSSTRPPYEQYFGPGTRLTVT.

This sequence joins TRBV14 and TRBJ2-7; D gene unclear. Trimming left V 1 base short and J 4 bases short, with 8 bases between. The V gene's germline CDR1 is SGHDN and CDR2 FVKESK. This CDR3 spans 13 amino acids. Here the CDR3 DNA reads TGTGCCAGCAGCCAAGTCTTCCGTTACGAGCAGTACTTC. It specifies CASSQVFRYEQYF.

V and J are TRBV5-1 and TRBJ2-7; 10 nucleotides match TRBD1. The CDR3 length is 15 residues. Germline V gives CDR1 SGHRS, CDR2 YFSETQ. V shed 3 bases and J 2 bases; nucleotides not matched to a gene: 5. As DNA, the CDR3 is TGCGCCAGCAGCTGGACAGGGGGTAAAGCCTACGAGCAGTACTTC. Translated, it gives CASSWTGGKAYEQYF.

The chain carries TRBV11-2 and TRBJ2-7, with 14 bases that match TRBD2. CDR1 SGHAT and CDR2 FQNNGV come from the germline V gene. With 5 bases clipped from V and 1 base from J, the junction kept 19 bases outside the gene matches. The CDR3 is 21 residues long. Here the CDR3 DNA reads TGTGCCAGCAGCCATACCCGATACCTGACTAGCGGGAGGGCTGGATCCTACGAGCAGTACTTC. It yields the protein CASSHTRYLTSGRAGSYEQYF.

The chain uses TRBV6-1 and TRBJ2-5; either TRBD1 or TRBD2 may fit D (5 bases each). V lost 6 bases to trimming and J lost 2 bases, with 13 bases between them. The CDR3 runs to 14 residues. From germline, CDR1 is MNHNS and CDR2 SASEGT. CDR3 coding DNA: TGTGCCAGCAGCCCCCCGGGACGACAAGAGACCCAGTACTTC. Residues: CASSPPGRQETQYF.

The chain has TRBV19 and TRBJ1-6; D is undetermined. Germline assignment: CDR1 LNHDA and CDR2 SQIVND (reference sequence). Trimming stripped 6 bases from V and 5 bases from J, with 5 bases between. This CDR3 contains 12 residues. As DNA, the CDR3 is TGTGCCAGTAGGTCCCATAATTCACCCCTCCACTTT. This translates into CASRSHNSPLHF.

This chain connects TRBV4-3 to TRBJ1-5; tentative D call: TRBD1 (5 bases). Trimming shortened V by 3 bases and J by 6 bases, and 12 bases separated the two germline ends. The CDR3 runs 14 residues. Germline V gene data show CDR1 as LGHNA and CDR2 as YSLEER. This CDR3 reads CASSQGTHGQPQHF. The DNA of the CDR3 is TGCGCCAGCAGCCAGGGGACCCATGGTCAGCCCCAGCATTTT.

V is TRBV28 and J is TRBJ2-2; 7 bases fit TRBD1. CDR1 is MDHEN and CDR2 is SYDVKM in the germline V gene. The length of the CDR3 is 16 residues. J was trimmed by 1 base and V by 4 bases; bases with no gene match: 6. The CDR3 nucleotides are TGTGCCAGCAGTTCCCCGGGACAGAAGAACACCGGGGAGCTGTTTTTT. Translating it yields CASSSPGQKNTGELFF.

The table lists this clonotype with a few counts. V is TRBV20-1 and J is TRBJ2-3; TRBD1 matches at 10 bases. The CDR3 contains 17 residues. V dropped 3 bases and J dropped 4; count of bases not matched to a gene: 13. In germline, CDR1 is DFQATT, CDR2 SNEGSKA (reference sequence). The CDR3 reads CSASPLLRDRGPDTQYF. DNA of the CDR3: TGCAGTGCTAGCCCTCTTCTTCGGGACAGGGGTCCAGATACGCAGTATTTT.

This clonotype was found a few times. The rearrangement links TRBV15 to TRBJ1-5; 7 bases are shared with TRBD1. Germline loops: CDR1 LNHNV, CDR2 YYDKDF (reference sequence). The trim removed 0 bases at V and 8 bases at J, leaving 10 bases unmatched. There are 16 residues in the CDR3. This CDR3 is CATSRDLLGGGEPQHF. The CDR3 coding sequence is TGTGCCACCAGCAGAGATCTCCTAGGGGGCGGGGAGCCCCAGCATTTT.

This clonotype was seen once. The chain recombines TRBV30 with TRBJ1-6, with D possibly being TRBD1 (5 bases). This CDR3 comprises 14 residues. The germline V gene has CDR1 GTSNPN and CDR2 SVGIG (reference sequence). The germline V and J ends were trimmed by 1 base and 5 bases, with 9 bases remaining between them. CDR3 DNA sequence: TGTGCCTGGAGTGAGGGGCACAATAATTCACCCCTCCACTTT. Its protein is CAWSEGHNNSPLHF. The variable domain in full, with the rest retrieved from reference TRBV30 and TRBJ1-6, is SQTIHQWPATLVQPVGSPLSLECTVEGTSNPNLYWYRQAAGRGLQLLFYSVGIGQISSEVPQNLSASRPQDRQFILSSKKLLLSDSGFYLCAWSEGHNNSPLHFGNGTRLTVT.

The chain uses TRBV18 and TRBJ1-1; 7 bases line up with TRBD1. J was trimmed by 6 bases and V by 3 bases; bases with no gene match: 4. The CDR3 contains 13 residues. Germline V lookup: CDR1 KGHSH, CDR2 LQKENI. CDR3 nucleotides: TGTGCCAGCTCACCCTCAGGGGGACCTGAAGCTTTCTTT. It yields the protein CASSPSGGPEAFF. Complete variable domain (other parts from reference TRBV18 and TRBJ1-1): NAGVMQNPRHLVRRRGQEARLRCSPMKGHSHVYWYRQLPEEGLKFMVYLQKENIIDESGMPKERFSAEFPKEGPSILRIQQVVRGDSAAYFCASSPSGGPEAFFGQGTRLTVV.